The present T cell receptor beta chain was sequenced within a study of cytomegalovirus exposure and HLA in healthy donors. Study-wide context: Falling in the Caucasian-associated ancestry cluster were approximately 84% of some 400 genotyped donors.

The primer mix had 60 Vbeta and 13 Jbeta primers. Method: immunoSEQ multiplex PCR; TCRdb's copy keeps in-frame clones and lacks some. The repertoire includes roughly 150,000 clones, over 65% of them detected once, and about an eighth sits in the top ten. Material: PBMCs. This TCR was recovered from a man between 35 and 55 years old in good health and CMV-seropositive.

The CDR3 sequence: CATSGGTETQYF. The CDR3 DNA sequence: TGTGCCACCAGCGGCGGGACAGAGACCCAGTACTTC. The chain has TRBV10-3 and TRBJ2-5, with D perhaps TRBD2 (6 bases). Germline V gene lookup returns CDR1 ENHRY and CDR2 SYGVKD. Trimming stripped 10 bases from V and 4 bases from J, with 13 bases between. The CDR3 totals 12 residues.